A selection of T cell receptor beta chains follows, all from one sample in a study of low-dose radiotherapy and immunotherapy resistance in tumors. TCRdb re-analysed the reads in MiXCR, keeping a single row per CDR3 protein. The sample contains tens of thousands of distinct CDR3 sequences, under 20% of which appear only once. The specimen was PBMCs, collected after low-dose radiotherapy plus immunotherapy. These receptors came from a male donor with prostate cancer. Both conserved end residues are part of each CDR3. The D gene is left open where the match is weak. A clone size is listed for some rows: how often the clone was seen (once, few, many), or a class if it is expanded.

abundance	j_gene	d_gene	v_gene	len	CDR3nt	CDR3aa
many	TRBJ2-2	TRBD2	TRBV2	16	TGTGCCAGCAGTCCCAGCGGGAGGTCGAACACCGGGGAGCTGTTTTTT	CASSPSGRSNTGELFF
many	TRBJ2-3	.	TRBV18	17	TGTGCCAGCTCACCCAGTCCGAGCGGGTACGGCACAGATACGCAGTATTTT	CASSPSPSGYGTDTQYF
.	TRBJ1-1	.	TRBV7-9	16	TGTGCCAGCAGCCCCGCCTTATGGATCGTGAACACTGAGGCTTTCTTT	CASSPALWIVNTEAFF
many	TRBJ2-1	.	TRBV7-2	14	TGTGCCAGCAGCTCCGGACTAATCTACAATGAGCAGTTCTTC	CASSSGLIYNEQFF
many	TRBJ2-1	TRBD1	TRBV15	13	TGTGCCACCAGCAGTGATCCGGGACAGGAGCAGTTCTTC	CATSSDPGQEQFF
many	TRBJ2-7	TRBD1	TRBV11-1	17	TGTGCCAGCAGCTTAGCTTTTATGGGACAGAACCACTACGAGCAGTACTTC	CASSLAFMGQNHYEQYF
many	TRBJ1-5	.	TRBV6-2/TRBV6-3	14	TGTGCCAGCAGTGATGAAAGTTCGTATCAGCCCCAGCATTTT	CASSDESSYQPQHF
many	TRBJ1-6	TRBD1	TRBV2	14	TGTGCCAGCAGATCCACAGGGGTAGCTTCACCCCTCCACTTT	CASRSTGVASPLHF
many	TRBJ2-1	.	TRBV4-1	19	TGCGCCAGCAGCCAAGATAAAAGGGGGTATGGCGACCCTTACAATGAGCAGTTCTTC	CASSQDKRGYGDPYNEQFF
many	TRBJ1-1	TRBD1	TRBV28	14	TGTGCCAGCAGTCAGGGACAGGGAGGGACTGAAGCTTTCTTT	CASSQGQGGTEAFF
few	TRBJ2-2	.	TRBV10-3	12	TGTGCCATCAGTAAAGAGAGGTGGGAGCTGTTTTTT	CAISKERWELFF
.	TRBJ2-7	.	TRBV27	14	TGTGCCAGCAGTAGCCGACAGGAGACCTACGAGCAGTACTTC	CASSSRQETYEQYF
.	TRBJ2-7	TRBD1	TRBV5-1	15	TGCGCCAGCAGCCCGACCTGGGACAGCTCCTACGAGCAGTACTTC	CASSPTWDSSYEQYF
few	TRBJ2-3	TRBD2	TRBV7-3	13	TGTGCCAGTCAGCGGGAGGACACAGATACGCAGTATTTT	CASQREDTDTQYF
many	TRBJ1-5	.	TRBV19	14	TGTGCCAGTAGTCCCCAGGTGGGCAATCAGCCCCAGCATTTT	CASSPQVGNQPQHF
many	TRBJ1-5	.	TRBV24-1	13	TGTGCCACCAGTTCCGGGGAAAATCAGCCCCAGCATTTT	CATSSGENQPQHF
many	TRBJ1-2	.	TRBV12-3/TRBV12-4	12	TGTGCCAGCAGTTTCTCCCTGTATGGCTACACCTTC	CASSFSLYGYTF
many	TRBJ2-7	.	TRBV21-1	15	TGTGCCAGCAGCATAGCGGGGAGGGGGCGCTACGAGCAGTACTTC	CASSIAGRGRYEQYF
.	TRBJ2-1	TRBD2	TRBV7-2	15	TGTGCCAGCAGCTTATATCGGCGGGGGAACAATGAGCAGTTCTTC	CASSLYRRGNNEQFF
many	TRBJ2-4	.	TRBV6-2/TRBV6-3	14	TGTGCCAGCAGCGAAACGGCCCCTGGGCACATTCAGTACTTC	CASSETAPGHIQYF
many	TRBJ1-6	.	TRBV9	15	TGTGCCAGCAGCGCGGGCCCGGGTGGGAATTCACCCCTCCACTTT	CASSAGPGGNSPLHF
many	TRBJ1-1	.	TRBV10-3	14	TGTGCCATCAGCAGCGATACCTTGAACACTGAAGCTTTCTTT	CAISSDTLNTEAFF
many	TRBJ2-7	TRBD2	TRBV6-6	20	TGTGCCAGCAGCCTTCGGGGGGGACTAGCGGGAGGGTTAGGGTTCTACGAGCAGTACTTC	CASSLRGGLAGGLGFYEQYF
many	TRBJ2-1	TRBD1	TRBV7-2	17	TGTGCCAGCAGCTCCAGAGGGGGGACAGGACCTAGGGATGAGCAGTTCTTC	CASSSRGGTGPRDEQFF
many	TRBJ1-5	.	TRBV28	17	TGTGCCAGCAGTTTATTCGGGACCCCGGAGGGCAATCAGCCCCAGCATTTT	CASSLFGTPEGNQPQHF
many	TRBJ1-2	.	TRBV5-1	13	TGCGCCAGCAGCTTGGACCTGAGGGCGGAAATCACCTTC	CASSLDLRAEITF
many	TRBJ2-1	TRBD1	TRBV15	16	TGTGCCACCAGCAGACCCGGGGACAGGAAGGGAAATGAGCAGTTCTTC	CATSRPGDRKGNEQFF
many	TRBJ1-5	.	TRBV30	15	TGTGCCTGGACAGGAGGGGGATTCGGCAATCAGCCCCAGCATTTT	CAWTGGGFGNQPQHF
many	TRBJ2-7	.	TRBV2	15	TGTGCCAGCAAACGACAGCAGATCATATCCTACGAGCAGTACTTC	CASKRQQIISYEQYF
many	TRBJ2-7	.	TRBV19	14	TGTGCCAGTAGCGATGACAGGACTCCCTACGAGCAGTACTTC	CASSDDRTPYEQYF
many	TRBJ1-1	.	TRBV7-2	16	TGTGCCAGCAGCCTAGTGGTGGGGGGGCGAAACACTGAAGCTTTCTTT	CASSLVVGGRNTEAFF
.	TRBJ2-2	TRBD1	TRBV7-2	15	TGTGCCAGCAGCTTGAGACAGGGGGGTTCCGGGGAGCTGTTTTTT	CASSLRQGGSGELFF
many	TRBJ2-7	TRBD1	TRBV7-2	12	TGTGCCAGCAGGGACAGGACCTACGAGCAGTACTTC	CASRDRTYEQYF
few	TRBJ2-7	TRBD2	TRBV5-1	16	TGCGCCAGCAGCTTCACTAGCGGGAATAACCCACTCGAGCAGTACTTC	CASSFTSGNNPLEQYF
many	TRBJ1-1	.	TRBV4-3	16	TGCGCCAGCAGCCAAGGCCCAGGCGGCATGAACACTGAAGCTTTCTTT	CASSQGPGGMNTEAFF
many	TRBJ2-1	TRBD2	TRBV29-1	18	TGCAGCGTTGCCCCGGGACAGAAGACTAGCGGGAGAGAGGGTGAGCAGTTCTTC	CSVAPGQKTSGREGEQFF
many	TRBJ2-5	.	TRBV20-1	14	TGCAGTGCTAGAGGTTCATACAGAAAAGAGACCCAGTACTTC	CSARGSYRKETQYF
many	TRBJ2-5	.	TRBV7-3	15	TGTGCCAGCAGCTCGAGGGGAATAGGGCAAGAGACCCAGTACTTC	CASSSRGIGQETQYF
many	TRBJ2-2	TRBD1	TRBV5-5	15	TGTGCCAGCAGCTGGGGACAGGGCGGGACCGGGGAGCTGTTTTTT	CASSWGQGGTGELFF
.	TRBJ2-1	.	TRBV19	14	TGTGCCAGTAAGATCGAGGGTACCTACAATGAGCAGTTCTTC	CASKIEGTYNEQFF
.	TRBJ2-5	.	TRBV20-1	13	TGCAGTGCTAGAGATCTCCAAGGGGGGACCCAGTACTTC	CSARDLQGGTQYF
many	TRBJ2-3	.	TRBV20-1	14	TGCAGTGCTAGAGCCCCCTGGGGGACAGATACGCAGTATTTT	CSARAPWGTDTQYF
.	TRBJ1-2	TRBD1	TRBV5-6	18	TGTGCCAGCAGCCCCATTTCGCCCACGACAGGGGGTCACTATGGCTACACCTTC	CASSPISPTTGGHYGYTF
.	TRBJ2-1	TRBD2	TRBV2	14	TGTGCCAGCAGTGGCCTAGCGGGAGTCAATGAGCAGTTCTTC	CASSGLAGVNEQFF
many	TRBJ1-4	.	TRBV4-1	17	TGCGCCAGCAGCCGCGGGCCACCTAAAACAACTAATGAAAAACTGTTTTTT	CASSRGPPKTTNEKLFF
many	TRBJ1-6	.	TRBV27	13	TGTGCCAGCAGTTTTCAGGGAGAATCACCCCTCCACTTT	CASSFQGESPLHF
.	TRBJ2-3	TRBD1	TRBV5-1	14	TGCGCCAGCAGCTCCACAGGGGGCAGGGATACGCAGTATTTT	CASSSTGGRDTQYF
.	TRBJ2-1	TRBD2	TRBV29-1	15	TGCAGCGTTGAGAGCGGGACTAGAGGCCCCGGGGAGCAGTTCTTC	CSVESGTRGPGEQFF
many	TRBJ2-5	.	TRBV30	14	TGTGCCTGGAGTGTCGGGACATCACAAGAGACCCAGTACTTC	CAWSVGTSQETQYF
many	TRBJ2-1	TRBD2	TRBV7-9	16	TGTGCCAGCAGCCCGGGGCGCTTAGCGGGAGTAGATGAGCAGTTCTTC	CASSPGRLAGVDEQFF
.	TRBJ2-7	TRBD2	TRBV6-2/TRBV6-3	14	TGTGCCAGCACCGATAGCGGGCTCTCCTACGAGCAGTACTTC	CASTDSGLSYEQYF
many	TRBJ1-3	.	TRBV12-3/TRBV12-4	16	TGTGCCAGCAGTTTGGACCAAACAGGGTCTGGAAACACCATATATTTT	CASSLDQTGSGNTIYF
.	TRBJ2-5	.	TRBV6-5	10	TGTGCCAGCGGGGAAGAGACCCAGTACTTC	CASGEETQYF